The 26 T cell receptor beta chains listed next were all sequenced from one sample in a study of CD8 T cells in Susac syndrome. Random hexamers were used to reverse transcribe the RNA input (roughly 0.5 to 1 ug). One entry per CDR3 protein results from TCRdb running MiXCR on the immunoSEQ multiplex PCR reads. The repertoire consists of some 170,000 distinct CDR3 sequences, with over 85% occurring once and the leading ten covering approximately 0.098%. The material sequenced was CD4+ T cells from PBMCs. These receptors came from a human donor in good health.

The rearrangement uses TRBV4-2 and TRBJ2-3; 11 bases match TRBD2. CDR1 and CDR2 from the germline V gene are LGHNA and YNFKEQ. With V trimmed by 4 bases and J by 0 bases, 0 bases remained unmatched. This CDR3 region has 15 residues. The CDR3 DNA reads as TGTGCCAGCAGCCGGACTAGCGGGAGCACAGATACGCAGTATTTT. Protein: CASSRTSGSTDTQYF.

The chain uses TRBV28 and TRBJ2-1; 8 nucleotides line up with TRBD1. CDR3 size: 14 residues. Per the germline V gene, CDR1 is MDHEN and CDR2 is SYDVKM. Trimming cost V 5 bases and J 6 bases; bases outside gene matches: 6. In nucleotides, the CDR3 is TGTGCCAGCAGTCTCAGGACAGGGACCAATGAGCAGTTCTTC. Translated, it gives CASSLRTGTNEQFF.

The chain's CDR3 is CGSDREDVLTF. CDR3 in DNA: TGCGGGTCGGACAGGGAGGACGTCCTGACTTTC. The chain has TRBV20-1 and TRBJ2-6; 8 bases fit TRBD1. The CDR3 spans 11 residues. Germline CDR1 DFQATT, CDR2 SNEGSKA (reference sequence).

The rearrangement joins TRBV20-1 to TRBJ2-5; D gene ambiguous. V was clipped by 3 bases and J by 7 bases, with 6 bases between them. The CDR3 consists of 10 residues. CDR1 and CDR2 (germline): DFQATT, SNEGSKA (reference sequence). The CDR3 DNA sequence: TGCAGTGCTAGTGGAAGGACCCAGTACTTC. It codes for CSASGRTQYF.

CDR3 nucleotide sequence: TGCGCCAGCAGCAGGGACAGGGGGCTGGAAGGCTACACCTTC. Residues: CASSRDRGLEGYTF. This chain connects TRBV5-1 to TRBJ1-2; 12 nucleotides align to TRBD1. This CDR3 has 14 amino acids. V gave up 4 bases and J gave up 8 bases; unmatched junction bases: 6. The germline V gene has CDR1 SGHRS and CDR2 YFSETQ.

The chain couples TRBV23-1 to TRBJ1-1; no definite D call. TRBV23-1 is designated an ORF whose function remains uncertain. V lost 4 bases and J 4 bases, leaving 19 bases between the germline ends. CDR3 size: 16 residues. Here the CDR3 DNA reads TGCGCCAGCAGTCCGACGAATCGGCTAACGGGCACTGAAGCTTTCTTT. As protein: CASSPTNRLTGTEAFF.

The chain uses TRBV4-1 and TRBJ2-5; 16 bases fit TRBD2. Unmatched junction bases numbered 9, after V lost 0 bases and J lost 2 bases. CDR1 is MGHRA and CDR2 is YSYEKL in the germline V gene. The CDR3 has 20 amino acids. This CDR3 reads CASSQEPRGTSGREQETQYF. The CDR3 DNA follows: TGCGCCAGCAGCCAAGAGCCCCGAGGGACTAGCGGGAGGGAACAAGAGACCCAGTACTTC.

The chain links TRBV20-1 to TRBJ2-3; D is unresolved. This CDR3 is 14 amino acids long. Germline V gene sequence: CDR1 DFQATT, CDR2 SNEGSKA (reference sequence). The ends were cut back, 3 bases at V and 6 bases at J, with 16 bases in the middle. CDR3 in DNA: TGCAGTGCTAGGTCGCTACGTAAGAGGGATACGCAGTATTTT. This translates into CSARSLRKRDTQYF.

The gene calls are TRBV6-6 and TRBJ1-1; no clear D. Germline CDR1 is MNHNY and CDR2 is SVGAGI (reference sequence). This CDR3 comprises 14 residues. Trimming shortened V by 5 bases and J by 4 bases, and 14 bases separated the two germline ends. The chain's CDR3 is CASSPNGVGTEAFF. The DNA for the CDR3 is TGTGCCAGCAGTCCAAACGGGGTAGGCACTGAAGCTTTCTTT.

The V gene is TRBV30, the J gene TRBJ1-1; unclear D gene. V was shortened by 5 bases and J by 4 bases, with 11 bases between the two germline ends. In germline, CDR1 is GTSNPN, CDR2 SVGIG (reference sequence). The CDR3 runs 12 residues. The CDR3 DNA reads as TGTGCCTGGGGTAAGATAGCCACTGAAGCTTTCTTT. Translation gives CAWGKIATEAFF.

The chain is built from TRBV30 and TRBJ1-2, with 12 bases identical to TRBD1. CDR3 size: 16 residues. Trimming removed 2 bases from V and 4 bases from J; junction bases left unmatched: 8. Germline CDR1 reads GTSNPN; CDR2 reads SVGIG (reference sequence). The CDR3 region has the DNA TGTGCCTGGAGTCCCCGGGGGACAGGGGGCGCCTATGGCTACACCTTC. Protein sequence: CAWSPRGTGGAYGYTF. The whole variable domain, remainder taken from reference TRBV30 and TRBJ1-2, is SQTIHQWPATLVQPVGSPLSLECTVEGTSNPNLYWYRQAAGRGLQLLFYSVGIGQISSEVPQNLSASRPQDRQFILSSKKLLLSDSGFYLCAWSPRGTGGAYGYTFGSGTRLTVV.

CDR3 nucleotides: TGTGCCAGCAGCCAAGTGCGGGAGTACTACGAGCAGTACTTC. Protein sequence: CASSQVREYYEQYF. This chain joins TRBV4-2 and TRBJ2-7, with TRBD2 identical over 7 bases. The CDR3 spans 14 residues. CDR1 and CDR2 from the germline V gene are LGHNA and YNFKEQ. The V segment lost 1 base and the J segment 3 bases; nucleotides outside the gene matches: 3.

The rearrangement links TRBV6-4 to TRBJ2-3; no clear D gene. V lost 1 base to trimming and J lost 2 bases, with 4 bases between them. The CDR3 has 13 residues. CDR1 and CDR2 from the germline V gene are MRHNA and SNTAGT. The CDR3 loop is CASSDYTTDTQYF. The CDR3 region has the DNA TGTGCCAGCAGTGACTACACCACAGATACGCAGTATTTT.

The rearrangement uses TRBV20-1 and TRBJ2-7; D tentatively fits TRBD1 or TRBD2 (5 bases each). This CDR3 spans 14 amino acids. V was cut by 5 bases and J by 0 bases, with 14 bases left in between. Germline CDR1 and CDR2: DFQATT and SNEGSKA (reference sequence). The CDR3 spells CSAAGTAASYEQYF. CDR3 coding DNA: TGCAGTGCTGCAGGGACGGCGGCCTCCTACGAGCAGTACTTC.

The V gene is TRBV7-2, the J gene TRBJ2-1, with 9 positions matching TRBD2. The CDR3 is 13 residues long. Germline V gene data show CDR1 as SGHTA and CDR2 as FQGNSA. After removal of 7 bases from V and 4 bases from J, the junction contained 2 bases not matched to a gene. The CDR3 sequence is CASTLAGYNEQFF. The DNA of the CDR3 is TGTGCCAGCACCCTAGCGGGGTACAATGAGCAGTTCTTC.

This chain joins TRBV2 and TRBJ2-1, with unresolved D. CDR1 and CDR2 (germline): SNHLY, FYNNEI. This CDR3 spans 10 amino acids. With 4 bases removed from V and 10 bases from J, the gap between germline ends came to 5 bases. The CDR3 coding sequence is TGTGCCAGCAGTGTGGAGGAGCAGTTCTTC. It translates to CASSVEEQFF.

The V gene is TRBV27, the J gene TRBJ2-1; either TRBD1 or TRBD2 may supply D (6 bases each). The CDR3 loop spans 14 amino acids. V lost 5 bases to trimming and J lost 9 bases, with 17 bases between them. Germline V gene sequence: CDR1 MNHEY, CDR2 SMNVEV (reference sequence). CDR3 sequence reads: CASSPLGGEGEQFF. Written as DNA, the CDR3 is TGTGCCAGCAGTCCCCTGGGGGGCGAAGGTGAGCAGTTCTTC.

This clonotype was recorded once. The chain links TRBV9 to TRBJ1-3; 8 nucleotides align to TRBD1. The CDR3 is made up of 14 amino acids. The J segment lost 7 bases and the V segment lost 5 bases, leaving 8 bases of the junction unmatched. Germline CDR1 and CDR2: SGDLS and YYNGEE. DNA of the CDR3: TGTGCCAGCAGTCGGACAGGGTCCTGGAACACCATATATTTT. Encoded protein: CASSRTGSWNTIYF.

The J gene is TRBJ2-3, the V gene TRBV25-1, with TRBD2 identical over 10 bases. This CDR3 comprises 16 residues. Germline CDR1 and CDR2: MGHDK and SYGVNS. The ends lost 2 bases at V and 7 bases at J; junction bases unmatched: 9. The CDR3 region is CASSEGLAGDQNTQYF. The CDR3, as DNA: TGTGCCAGCAGTGAAGGTCTAGCGGGAGACCAGAATACGCAGTATTTT.

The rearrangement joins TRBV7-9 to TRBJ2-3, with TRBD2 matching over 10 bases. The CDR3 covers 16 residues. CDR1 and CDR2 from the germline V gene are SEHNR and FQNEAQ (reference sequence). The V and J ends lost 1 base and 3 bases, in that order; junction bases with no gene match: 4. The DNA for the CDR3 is TGTGCCAGCAGCTTAGGGGCTAGCGGGAGAACAGATACGCAGTATTTT. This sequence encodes CASSLGASGRTDTQYF.

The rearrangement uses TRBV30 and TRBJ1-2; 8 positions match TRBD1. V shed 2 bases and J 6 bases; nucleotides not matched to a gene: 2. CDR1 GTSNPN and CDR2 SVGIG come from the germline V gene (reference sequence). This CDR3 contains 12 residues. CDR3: CAWSPGGDGYTF. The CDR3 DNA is TGTGCCTGGAGTCCAGGGGGCGATGGCTACACCTTC.

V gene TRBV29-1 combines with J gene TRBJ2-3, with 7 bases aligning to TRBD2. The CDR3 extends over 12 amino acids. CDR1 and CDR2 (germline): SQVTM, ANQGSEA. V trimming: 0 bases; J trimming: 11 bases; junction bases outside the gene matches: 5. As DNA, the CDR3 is TGCAGCGTTGAAGATAGCCTAGCGGTGCAGTATTTT. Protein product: CSVEDSLAVQYF.

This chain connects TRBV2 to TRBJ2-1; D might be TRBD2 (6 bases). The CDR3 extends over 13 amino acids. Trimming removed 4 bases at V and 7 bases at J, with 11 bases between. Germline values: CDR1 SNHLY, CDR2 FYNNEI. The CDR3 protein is CASSVTGDNEQFF. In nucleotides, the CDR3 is TGTGCCAGCAGTGTTACGGGAGATAATGAGCAGTTCTTC.

Written as DNA, the CDR3 is TGTGCCAGCAGTGATAGGCTAGCGGGCCGAGGGTCCGGGGAGCTGTTTTTT. Translated, it gives CASSDRLAGRGSGELFF. The chain recombines TRBV2 with TRBJ2-2; 8 bases align to TRBD2. CDR3 length equals 17 residues. CDR1 SNHLY and CDR2 FYNNEI come from the germline V gene. J was trimmed by 6 bases and V by 3 bases; bases with no gene match: 12.

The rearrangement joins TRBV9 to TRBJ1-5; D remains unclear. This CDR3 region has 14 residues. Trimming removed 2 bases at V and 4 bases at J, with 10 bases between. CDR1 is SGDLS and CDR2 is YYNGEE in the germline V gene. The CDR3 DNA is TGTGCCAGCAGCGTGACGGAACCAAATCAGCCCCAGCATTTT. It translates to CASSVTEPNQPQHF.

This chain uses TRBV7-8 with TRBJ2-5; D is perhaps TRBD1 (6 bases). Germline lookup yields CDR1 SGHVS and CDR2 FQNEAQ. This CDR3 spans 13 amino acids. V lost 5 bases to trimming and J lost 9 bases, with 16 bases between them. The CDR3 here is CASSPTGPGAQYF. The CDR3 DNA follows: TGTGCCAGCAGCCCTACAGGGCCCGGGGCCCAGTACTTC.